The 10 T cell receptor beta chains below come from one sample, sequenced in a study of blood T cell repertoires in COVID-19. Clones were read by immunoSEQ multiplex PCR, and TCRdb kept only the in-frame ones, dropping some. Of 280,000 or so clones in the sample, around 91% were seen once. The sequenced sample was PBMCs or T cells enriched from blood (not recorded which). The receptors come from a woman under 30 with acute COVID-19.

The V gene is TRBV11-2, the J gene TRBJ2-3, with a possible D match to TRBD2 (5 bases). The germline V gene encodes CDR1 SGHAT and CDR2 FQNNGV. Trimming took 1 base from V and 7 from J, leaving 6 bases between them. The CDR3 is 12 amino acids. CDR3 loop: CASSLGLNTQYF. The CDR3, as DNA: TGTGCCAGCAGCTTAGGACTAAATACGCAGTATTTT.

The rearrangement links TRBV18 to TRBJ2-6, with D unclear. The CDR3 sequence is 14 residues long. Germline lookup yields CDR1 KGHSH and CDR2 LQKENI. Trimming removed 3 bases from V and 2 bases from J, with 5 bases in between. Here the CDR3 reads CASSPVPGANVLTF. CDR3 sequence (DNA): TGTGCCAGCTCACCCGTTCCTGGGGCCAACGTCCTGACTTTC.

CDR3 residues: CAWSERGSYNSPLHF. CDR3 bases: TGTGCCTGGAGTGAAAGGGGCTCCTATAATTCACCCCTCCACTTT. The chain is built from TRBV30 and TRBJ1-6, with a tentative D call TRBD1 (5 bases). This CDR3 spans 15 amino acids. CDR1 GTSNPN and CDR2 SVGIG come from the germline V gene (reference sequence). V was trimmed by 1 base and J by 0 bases, leaving 7 bases between them.

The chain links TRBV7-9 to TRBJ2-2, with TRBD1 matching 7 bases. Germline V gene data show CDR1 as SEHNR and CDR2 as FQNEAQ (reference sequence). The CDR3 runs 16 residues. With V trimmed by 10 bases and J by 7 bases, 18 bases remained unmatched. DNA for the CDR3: TGTGCCAACGCACTTGATAGTAGGGGGCGCGTCGGGGAGCTGTTTTTT. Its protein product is CANALDSRGRVGELFF.

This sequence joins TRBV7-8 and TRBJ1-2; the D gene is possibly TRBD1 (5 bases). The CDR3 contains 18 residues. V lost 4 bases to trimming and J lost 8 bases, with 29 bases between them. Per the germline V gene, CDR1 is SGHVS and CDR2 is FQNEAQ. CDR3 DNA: TGTGCCAGCAGCTCCTCTACCGCGAACCGGGACTTCCCCCTCGGCTACACCTTC. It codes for CASSSSTANRDFPLGYTF.

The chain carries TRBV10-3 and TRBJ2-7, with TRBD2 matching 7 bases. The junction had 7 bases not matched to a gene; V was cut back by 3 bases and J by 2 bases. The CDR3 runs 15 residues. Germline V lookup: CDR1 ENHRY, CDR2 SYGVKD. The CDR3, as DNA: TGTGCCATCAGTGACACGGGGGGACCAACCTACGAGCAGTACTTC. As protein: CAISDTGGPTYEQYF.

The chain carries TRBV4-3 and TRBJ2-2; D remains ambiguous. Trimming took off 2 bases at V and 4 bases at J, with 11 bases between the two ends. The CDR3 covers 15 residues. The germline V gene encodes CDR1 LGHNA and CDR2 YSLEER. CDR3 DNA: TGCGCCAGCAGCCAAAGCCAGGAACCCACCGGGGAGCTGTTTTTT. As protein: CASSQSQEPTGELFF.

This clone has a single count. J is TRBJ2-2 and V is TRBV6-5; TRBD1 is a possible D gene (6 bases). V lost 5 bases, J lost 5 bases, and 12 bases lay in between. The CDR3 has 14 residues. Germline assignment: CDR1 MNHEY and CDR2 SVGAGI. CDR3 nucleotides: TGTGCCAGCAGTAGGGGACATAGTACCGGGGAGCTGTTTTTT. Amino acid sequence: CASSRGHSTGELFF.

CDR3 bases: TGTGCCAGCAGCCTGTCGGGGCGGGAGGATGTCGAGCAGTACTTC. Translated, it gives CASSLSGREDVEQYF. The chain has TRBV9 and TRBJ2-7, with 8 bases fitting TRBD2. Germline CDR1 and CDR2: SGDLS and YYNGEE. This CDR3 region has 15 residues. With 4 bases clipped from V and 6 bases from J, the junction kept 12 bases outside the gene matches.

CDR3 region: CSASLAGYSNQPQHF. For the CDR3, the DNA is TGCAGTGCTAGTTTGGCAGGGTATAGCAATCAGCCCCAGCATTTT. The chain couples TRBV20-1 to TRBJ1-5, with D possibly TRBD1 on 5 matching bases. The CDR3 length is 15 residues. Trimming pared 3 bases from V and 0 bases from J, leaving 12 bases between. Germline CDR1 is DFQATT and CDR2 is SNEGSKA (reference sequence).